This T cell receptor (beta chain) was recorded in a study of shared T cell receptors in the human thymus. Per the germline V gene, CDR1 is LGHNT and CDR2 is FRNRAP. Germline trimming cut 0 bases from V and 0 bases from J; bases unmatched to any gene: 24. The CDR3 consists of 23 residues. Some clones are missing from TCRdb's copy, which holds only in-frame ones; the method was immunoSEQ multiplex PCR. This sample yields 700,000 or so clones, of which 70% to 90% are seen a single time; 0.008% to 0.011% belongs to the top ten. The same sample was also studied in work on human thymus T cells.

Sample: thymocytes. This sequence originates from a girl younger than two with a congenital heart defect. The chain combines TRBV12-5 with TRBJ2-7; 9 bases agree with TRBD2. This CDR3 is CASGLVTGRRHVFSGGSSYEQYF. The CDR3, as DNA: TGTGCTAGTGGTTTGGTGACGGGACGGCGTCACGTTTTTAGCGGGGGCAGCTCCTACGAGCAGTACTTC.